The next 27 T cell receptor beta chains were all read from a single sample in a study of cytomegalovirus exposure and HLA in healthy donors. The PCR employed 60 Vbeta primers together with 13 Jbeta primers. TCRdb's table, derived via immunoSEQ multiplex PCR, lists solely in-frame clones and lacks some. The table has 90,000 to 120,000 clones, 79% seen once. The sequenced sample was PBMCs. The receptors were gathered from a woman between 35 and 50 years old in good health and CMV-seronegative.

The chain has TRBV28 and TRBJ2-7, with 8 positions matching TRBD1. CDR1 and CDR2 from the germline V gene are MDHEN and SYDVKM. The CDR3 runs to 15 residues. The junction had 11 bases not matched to a gene; V was cut back by 5 bases and J by 5 bases. This CDR3 reads CASSRLGQGSNEQYF. For the CDR3, the DNA is TGTGCCAGCAGTCGGCTCGGACAGGGCAGCAACGAGCAGTACTTC.

Points on this clone: At one end the junction does not follow the germline gene, possibly because of a read error. The rearrangement uses TRBV5-4 and TRBJ2-6; tentatively, D is TRBD2 (5 bases). CDR3 length: 14 amino acids. Germline CDR1 is SGHNT and CDR2 is YYREEE (reference sequence). CDR3 DNA: TGTGCCAGCAGCTTGGCGTCCGGGGACAACGTCCTGACTTTC. This sequence encodes CASSLASGDNVLTF.

This clone has only a few counts. The chain recombines TRBV10-3 with TRBJ2-7; tentatively, D is TRBD1 (6 bases). This CDR3 contains 16 residues. Germline lookup yields CDR1 ENHRY and CDR2 SYGVKD. V was pared by 4 bases and J by 6 bases, with 22 bases between. Here the CDR3 reads CAISAMTGLLGPEQYF. The CDR3, as DNA: TGTGCCATCAGTGCAATGACAGGCCTCTTGGGGCCCGAGCAGTACTTC.

This chain connects TRBV18 to TRBJ2-1, with D possibly TRBD1 on 5 matching bases. The V and J ends lost 2 bases and 2 bases respectively, with 10 bases between them. The CDR3 has 15 residues. Germline V CDR1 and CDR2: KGHSH, LQKENI. This chain's CDR3 is CASSPARETYNEQFF. In nucleotides, the CDR3 is TGTGCCAGCTCACCAGCCAGGGAAACCTACAATGAGCAGTTCTTC.

This chain connects TRBV18 to TRBJ2-1, with 7 bases aligning to TRBD2. CDR1 and CDR2 (germline): KGHSH, LQKENI. V was pared by 6 bases and J by 10 bases, with 12 bases of the junction left unmatched. The CDR3 is made up of 14 amino acids. The CDR3 is CASSRGREATEQFF. The CDR3, as DNA: TGTGCCAGCTCCCGGGGACGGGAGGCCACCGAGCAGTTCTTC.

The chain has TRBV14 and TRBJ2-7; TRBD1 is a possible D gene (5 bases). Trimming stripped 4 bases from V and 4 bases from J, with 8 bases between. CDR1 and CDR2 from the germline V gene are SGHDN and FVKESK. The CDR3 is 12 residues long. The CDR3 DNA follows: TGTGCCAGCAGCCCCGACAGATACGAGCAGTACTTC. Residues: CASSPDRYEQYF. Filled out from reference TRBV14 and TRBJ2-7, the complete variable domain reads EAGVTQFPSHSVIEKGQTVTLRCDPISGHDNLYWYRRVMGKEIKFLLHFVKESKQDESGMPNNRFLAERTGGTYSTLKVQPAELEDSGVYFCASSPDRYEQYFGPGTRLTVT.

About this clone: This CDR3 is missing its conserved last phenylalanine or tryptophan, likely due to a read error. This chain uses TRBV4-3 with TRBJ1-2; D call uncertain. The CDR3 contains 16 residues. V was clipped by 0 bases and J by 1 base, with 12 bases between them. CDR1 is LGHNA, CDR2 YSLEER, per germline. The CDR3, as DNA: TGCGCCAGCAGCCAAGAGGGCAGGAGGCTTAACTATGGCTACACCCTC. Translating gives CASSQEGRRLNYGYTL.

The rearrangement uses TRBV30 and TRBJ1-3; no clear D. The ends were cut back, 1 base at V and 0 bases at J, with 10 bases in the middle. CDR3 length: 15 amino acids. Germline assignment: CDR1 GTSNPN and CDR2 SVGIG (reference sequence). CDR3 sequence reads: CAWSARGSSGNTIYF. For the CDR3, the DNA is TGTGCCTGGAGTGCGCGCGGTAGCTCTGGAAACACCATATATTTT.

The chain links TRBV29-1 to TRBJ1-5, with TRBD1 matching over 8 bases. Germline CDR1 reads SQVTM; CDR2 reads ANQGSEA. The CDR3 is 14 amino acids. Losses at the gene ends were 1 base for V and 5 bases for J; bases not matched to a gene: 4. CDR3 bases: TGCAGCGTTGAAGGACAGGGACAGGATCAGCCCCAGCATTTT. Translation gives CSVEGQGQDQPQHF. Full variable domain (missing parts from reference TRBV29-1 and TRBJ1-5): SAVISQKPSRDICQRGTSLTIQCQVDSQVTMMFWYRQQPGQSLTLIATANQGSEATYESGFVIDKFPISRPNLTFSTLTVSNMSPEDSSIYLCSVEGQGQDQPQHFGDGTRLSIL.

J is TRBJ1-4 and V is TRBV6-6; no clear D gene. The CDR3 runs 14 residues. Germline lookup yields CDR1 MNHNY and CDR2 SVGAGI (reference sequence). Between the trimmed V and J ends, which lost 7 bases and 7 bases, there was a span of 16 bases. This CDR3 reads CASTPGNLGEKLFF. The CDR3 bases are TGTGCCAGCACCCCAGGAAATTTGGGTGAAAAACTGTTTTTT.

Concerning this clone: This sample includes further DNA sequences coding for the same CDR3. The rearrangement links TRBV5-1 to TRBJ2-3; possible D gene TRBD1, 5 bases. This CDR3 is 14 amino acids long. Germline V gives CDR1 SGHRS, CDR2 YFSETQ. V was shortened by 0 bases and J by 5 bases, with 10 bases between the two germline ends. This chain's CDR3 is CASSLEGRGDTQYF. The CDR3, as DNA: TGCGCCAGCAGCTTGGAAGGAAGGGGAGATACGCAGTATTTT.

Comment on this clone: The junction departs from the called germline gene at one end, perhaps through a read error. The rearrangement joins TRBV15 to TRBJ1-4; no firm D call. Germline lookup yields CDR1 LNHNV and CDR2 YYDKDF (reference sequence). The CDR3 has 14 residues. DNA for the CDR3: TGTGCCACCAGCAGAGATCGGGTGGCGAGGAAACCGTTTTTT. It is translated as CATSRDRVARKPFF.

The chain links TRBV7-6 to TRBJ2-5; D ambiguous. The CDR3 extends over 15 amino acids. Trimming shortened V by 1 base and J by 1 base, and 10 bases separated the two germline ends. Per the germline V gene, CDR1 is SGHVS and CDR2 is FNYEAQ. The CDR3 DNA sequence: TGTGCCAGCAGCTTAGACCCAGGCCCCCAAGAGACCCAGTACTTC. This gives the protein CASSLDPGPQETQYF.

V gene TRBV5-4 combines with J gene TRBJ2-7; perhaps TRBD1 as D (6 bases). This CDR3 region has 14 residues. From germline, CDR1 is SGHNT and CDR2 YYREEE (reference sequence). V shed 1 base and J shed 6 bases, with 14 bases lying between them. The CDR3 region is CASSLKQGSVEQYF. In nucleotides, the CDR3 is TGTGCCAGCAGCTTGAAGCAGGGGAGCGTCGAGCAGTACTTC.

The chain joins TRBV2 to TRBJ1-1; 9 bases are shared with TRBD1. The V and J ends lost 7 bases and 5 bases, in that order; junction bases with no gene match: 8. Germline V gene lookup returns CDR1 SNHLY and CDR2 FYNNEI. The CDR3 is 14 residues long. The CDR3 DNA reads as TGTGCCAGCAAAGGGGACAGGGAAATAACTGAAGCTTTCTTT. This encodes CASKGDREITEAFF.

This rearrangement joins TRBV28 to TRBJ1-5, with unresolved D. This CDR3 is 16 amino acids long. In germline, CDR1 is MDHEN, CDR2 SYDVKM. V was clipped by 10 bases and J by 1 base, with 20 bases between them. CDR3 in DNA: TGTGCCACCGCGACTCCAACAATCCTGAGCAATCAGCCCCAGCATTTT. Translating gives CATATPTILSNQPQHF.

The J gene is TRBJ1-4, the V gene TRBV5-4; 7 bases are a match to TRBD1. J was trimmed by 4 bases and V by 4 bases; bases with no gene match: 10. Germline lookup yields CDR1 SGHNT and CDR2 YYREEE (reference sequence). The CDR3 has 16 amino acids. This CDR3 is CASSQSRDSLNEKLFF. Here the CDR3 DNA reads TGTGCCAGCAGCCAATCCCGGGACAGCCTTAATGAAAAACTGTTTTTT.

The chain is built from TRBV7-2 and TRBJ1-5, with 7 positions matching TRBD1. The CDR3 consists of 15 residues. Unmatched junction bases numbered 5, after V lost 5 bases and J lost 1 base. CDR1 and CDR2 (germline): SGHTA, FQGNSA. CDR3: CASSAGGSSNQPQHF. Written as DNA, the CDR3 is TGTGCCAGCAGCGCAGGGGGTTCAAGCAATCAGCCCCAGCATTTT.

This chain joins TRBV4-3 and TRBJ1-2; unclear D gene. Germline values: CDR1 LGHNA, CDR2 YSLEER. V was cut by 3 bases and J by 8 bases, with 19 bases left in between. The CDR3 has 15 amino acids. The CDR3 region is CASSQRATLPGGYTF. In DNA form, the CDR3 reads TGCGCCAGCAGCCAGCGGGCCACCCTCCCCGGGGGCTACACCTTC.

This rearrangement joins TRBV28 to TRBJ1-5; 12 positions match TRBD1. The CDR3 runs to 19 residues. V shed 3 bases and J 0 bases; nucleotides not matched to a gene: 9. Germline CDR1 is MDHEN and CDR2 is SYDVKM. Here the CDR3 DNA reads TGTGCCAGCAGTTTTTCAGGGACAGGGGGCTCCCATAGCAATCAGCCCCAGCATTTT. Its protein is CASSFSGTGGSHSNQPQHF. The full variable domain, in which reference TRBV28 and TRBJ1-5 provide the parts outside the CDR3, is DVKVTQSSRYLVKRTGEKVFLECVQDMDHENMFWYRQDPGLGLRLIYFSYDVKMKEKGDIPEGYSVSREKKERFSLILESASTNQTSMYLCASSFSGTGGSHSNQPQHFGDGTRLSIL.

This chain joins TRBV7-2 and TRBJ2-7; no definite D call. The CDR3 runs to 12 residues. Trimming shortened V by 1 base and J by 3 bases, and 4 bases separated the two germline ends. Per germline, CDR1 SGHTA and CDR2 FQGNSA. The CDR3 region is CASSLGSYEQYF. The CDR3, as DNA: TGTGCCAGCAGCTTAGGCAGCTACGAGCAGTACTTC. Full variable domain (missing parts from reference TRBV7-2 and TRBJ2-7): GAGVSQSPSNKVTEKGKDVELRCDPISGHTALYWYRQSLGQGLEFLIYFQGNSAPDKSGLPSDRFSAERTGGSVSTLTIQRTQQEDSAVYLCASSLGSYEQYFGPGTRLTVT.

The chain uses TRBV11-2 and TRBJ2-5; 14 bases match TRBD2. The CDR3 sequence is 16 residues long. The junction had 4 bases not matched to a gene; V was cut back by 5 bases and J by 2 bases. Germline values: CDR1 SGHAT, CDR2 FQNNGV. For the CDR3, the DNA is TGTGCCAGCAGCCTAGGACTAGCGGGGGGTCAAGAGACCCAGTACTTC. This encodes CASSLGLAGGQETQYF.

This sequence joins TRBV7-7 and TRBJ2-5; weak D call: TRBD1 (6 bases). CDR1 is SSHAT, CDR2 FNYEAQ, per germline (reference sequence). The CDR3 is 16 amino acids. V was clipped by 4 bases and J by 2 bases, with 17 bases between them. CDR3 region: CASSSPGDGEQETQYF. In nucleotides, the CDR3 is TGTGCCAGCAGCTCCCCAGGGGACGGAGAACAAGAGACCCAGTACTTC.

The chain recombines TRBV2 with TRBJ2-3; possible D gene TRBD2, 5 bases. The germline gives CDR1 SNHLY, CDR2 FYNNEI. V lost 0 bases, J lost 3 bases, and 13 bases lay in between. CDR3 length: 16 amino acids. Written as DNA, the CDR3 is TGTGCCAGCAGTGAAGCGCAGGCGGAGGTTACAGATACGCAGTATTTT. It translates to CASSEAQAEVTDTQYF.

The chain has TRBV6-5 and TRBJ2-1; TRBD2 matches 7 bases. The CDR3 has 14 amino acids. CDR1 and CDR2 (germline): MNHEY, SVGAGI. J gave up 7 bases and V 8 bases, and 11 bases lay outside the gene matches. CDR3 sequence reads: CASGRGGSYNEQFF. CDR3 DNA sequence: TGTGCCAGCGGACGTGGCGGGAGTTATAATGAGCAGTTCTTC.

The chain carries TRBV7-2 and TRBJ1-4; tentatively, D is TRBD1 (5 bases). V was shortened by 5 bases and J by 3 bases, with 10 bases between the two germline ends. CDR3 size: 14 residues. Germline loops: CDR1 SGHTA, CDR2 FQGNSA. This CDR3 is CASSPQVSNEKLFF. The DNA of the CDR3 is TGTGCCAGCAGCCCACAGGTTTCTAATGAAAAACTGTTTTTT.

V usage is TRBV4-3 and J usage is TRBJ2-7, with TRBD2 matching 7 bases. The CDR3 is 12 amino acids. The germline CDR1 and CDR2 sequences are LGHNA and YSLEER. J was trimmed by 7 bases and V by 1 base; bases with no gene match: 1. This CDR3 is CASSQVGGEQYF. The CDR3 DNA reads as TGCGCCAGCAGCCAAGTGGGGGGGGAGCAGTACTTC.